This entry concerns a single TCR beta chain. Its antigen is unknown. V was clipped by 0 bases and J by 0 bases, with 7 bases between them. The CDR3 is 15 residues long. Germline CDR1 and CDR2: SGDLS and YYNGEE. This record comes from a study of OX40 agonist ivuxolimab in advanced cancers. Study in general: An anti-OX40 (CD134) antibody with agonistic activity, ivuxolimab, was administered to patients. Study results and limitations: Researchers did not establish what antigens the expanded peripheral T cells target. Relative to CD4+ cells, CD8+ T cells on average had more expanded clones.

Clones were read by immunoSEQ multiplex PCR, and TCRdb kept only the in-frame ones, dropping some. This sample carries approximately 77,000 clones, just under 95% of them seen once, and the ten largest clones take approximately 10%. This chain connects TRBV9 to TRBJ1-3, with D unresolved. This receptor was identified in an adult with an advanced solid tumor such as melanoma, head and neck, liver or kidney cancer. The input for sequencing was CD4+ or CD8+ T cells sorted from blood, taken in a trial of the OX40 agonist ivuxolimab. This chain's CDR3 is CASSVEGLSGNTIYF. Here the CDR3 DNA reads TGTGCCAGCAGCGTAGAAGGACTCTCTGGAAACACCATATATTTT.